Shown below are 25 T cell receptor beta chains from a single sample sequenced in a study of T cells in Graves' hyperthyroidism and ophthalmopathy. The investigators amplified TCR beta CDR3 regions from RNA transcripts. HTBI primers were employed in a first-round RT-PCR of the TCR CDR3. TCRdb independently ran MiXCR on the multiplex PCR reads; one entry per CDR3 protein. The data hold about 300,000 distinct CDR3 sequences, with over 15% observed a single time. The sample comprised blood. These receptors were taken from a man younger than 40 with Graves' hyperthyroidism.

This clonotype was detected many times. The CDR3 here is CATSDLSGGGYTF. CDR3 in DNA: TGTGCCACCAGTGATTTGTCAGGAGGTGGCTACACCTTC. V gene TRBV24-1 combines with J gene TRBJ1-2, with D uncertain. V was trimmed by 0 bases and J by 7 bases, leaving 8 bases between them. The CDR3 has 13 residues. The V gene's germline CDR1 is KGHDR and CDR2 SFDVKD.

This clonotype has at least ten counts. The CDR3 loop is CASSGAFNYGYTF. The CDR3 DNA is TGTGCCAGCAGCGGGGCCTTTAACTATGGCTACACCTTC. The chain combines TRBV3-1 with TRBJ1-2, with D possibly matching TRBD1 (5 bases). The V end lost 5 bases, the J end lost 1 base, and 8 bases lay between the germline ends. CDR1 is LGHDT, CDR2 YNNKEL, per germline (reference sequence). The CDR3 sequence is 13 residues long.

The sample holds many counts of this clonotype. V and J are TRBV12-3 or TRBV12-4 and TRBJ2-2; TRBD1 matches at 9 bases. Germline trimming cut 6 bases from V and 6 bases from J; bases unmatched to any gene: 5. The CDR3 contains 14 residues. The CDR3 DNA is TGTGCCAGCAGCCGGGACAGGGATCCCGGGGAGCTGTTTTTT. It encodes CASSRDRDPGELFF.

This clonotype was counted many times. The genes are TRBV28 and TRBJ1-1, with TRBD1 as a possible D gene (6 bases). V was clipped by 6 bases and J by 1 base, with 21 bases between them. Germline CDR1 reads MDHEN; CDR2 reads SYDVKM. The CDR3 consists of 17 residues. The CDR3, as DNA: TGTGCCAGCAGCCTACCCCGGGGGGCAGGGGCGAACACTGAAGCTTTCTTT. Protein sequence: CASSLPRGAGANTEAFF. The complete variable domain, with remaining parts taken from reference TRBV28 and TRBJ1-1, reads DVKVTQSSRYLVKRTGEKVFLECVQDMDHENMFWYRQDPGLGLRLIYFSYDVKMKEKGDIPEGYSVSREKKERFSLILESASTNQTSMYLCASSLPRGAGANTEAFFGQGTRLTVV.

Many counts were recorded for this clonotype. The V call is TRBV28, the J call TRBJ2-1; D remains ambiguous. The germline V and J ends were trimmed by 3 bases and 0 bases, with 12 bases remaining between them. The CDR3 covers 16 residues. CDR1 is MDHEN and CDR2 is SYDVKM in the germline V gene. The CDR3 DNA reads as TGTGCCAGCAGTTTGGGCGGCGTGAGCTCCTACAATGAGCAGTTCTTC. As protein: CASSLGGVSSYNEQFF.

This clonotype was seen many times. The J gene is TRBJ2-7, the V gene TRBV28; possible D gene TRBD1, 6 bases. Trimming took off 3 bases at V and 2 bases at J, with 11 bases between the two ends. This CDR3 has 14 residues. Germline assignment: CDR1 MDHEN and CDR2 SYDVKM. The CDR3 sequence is CASSFQGPTYEQYF. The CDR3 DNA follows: TGTGCCAGCAGTTTCCAGGGGCCGACCTACGAGCAGTACTTC.

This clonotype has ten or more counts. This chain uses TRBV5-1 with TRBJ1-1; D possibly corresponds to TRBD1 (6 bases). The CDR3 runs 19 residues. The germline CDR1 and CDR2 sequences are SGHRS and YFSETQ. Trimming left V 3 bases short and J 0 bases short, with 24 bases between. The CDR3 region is CASSSNGEGGWSVNTEAFF. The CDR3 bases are TGCGCCAGCAGCTCCAATGGGGAGGGGGGCTGGTCGGTGAACACTGAAGCTTTCTTT.

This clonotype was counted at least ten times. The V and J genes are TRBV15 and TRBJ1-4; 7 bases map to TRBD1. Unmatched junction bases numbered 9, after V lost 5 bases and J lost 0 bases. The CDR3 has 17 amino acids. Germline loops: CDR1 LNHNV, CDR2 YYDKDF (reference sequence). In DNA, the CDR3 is TGTGCCACCAGCCGGCCGGGACAGCCTGCAACTAATGAAAAACTGTTTTTT. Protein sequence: CATSRPGQPATNEKLFF.

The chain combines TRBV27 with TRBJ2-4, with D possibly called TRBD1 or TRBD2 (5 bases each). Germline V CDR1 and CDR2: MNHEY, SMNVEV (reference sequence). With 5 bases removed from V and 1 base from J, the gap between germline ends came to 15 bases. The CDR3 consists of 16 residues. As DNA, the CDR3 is TGTGCCAGCAGTACACGGAAAGAGGGGGCCAAAAACATTCAGTACTTC. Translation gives CASSTRKEGAKNIQYF.

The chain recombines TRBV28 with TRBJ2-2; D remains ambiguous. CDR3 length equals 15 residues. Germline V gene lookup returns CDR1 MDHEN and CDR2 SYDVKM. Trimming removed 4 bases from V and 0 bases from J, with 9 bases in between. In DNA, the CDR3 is TGTGCCAGCAGTTCTCGTTGGGCGAACACCGGGGAGCTGTTTTTT. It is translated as CASSSRWANTGELFF.

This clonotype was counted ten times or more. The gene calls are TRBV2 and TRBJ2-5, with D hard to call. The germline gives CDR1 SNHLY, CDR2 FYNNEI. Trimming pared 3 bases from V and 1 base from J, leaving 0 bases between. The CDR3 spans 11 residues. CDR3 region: CASSDQETQYF. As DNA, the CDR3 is TGTGCCAGCAGTGACCAAGAGACCCAGTACTTC.

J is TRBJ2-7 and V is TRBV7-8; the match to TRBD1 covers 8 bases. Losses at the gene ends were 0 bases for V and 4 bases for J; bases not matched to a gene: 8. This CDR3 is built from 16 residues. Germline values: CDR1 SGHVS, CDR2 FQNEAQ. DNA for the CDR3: TGTGCCAGCAGCTTAGCCGGGACAGGTCAGCTGTACGAGCAGTACTTC. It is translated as CASSLAGTGQLYEQYF.

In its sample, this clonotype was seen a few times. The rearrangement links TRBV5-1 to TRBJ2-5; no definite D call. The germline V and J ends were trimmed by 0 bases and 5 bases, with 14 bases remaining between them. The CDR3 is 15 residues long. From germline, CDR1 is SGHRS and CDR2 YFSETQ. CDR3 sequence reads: CASSLAGPSVETQYF. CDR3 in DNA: TGCGCCAGCAGCTTGGCCGGACCCTCCGTGGAGACCCAGTACTTC.

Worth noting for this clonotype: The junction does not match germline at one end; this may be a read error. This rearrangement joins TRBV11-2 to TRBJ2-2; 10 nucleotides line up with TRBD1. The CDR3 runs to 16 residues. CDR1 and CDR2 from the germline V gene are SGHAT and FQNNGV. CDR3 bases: TGCGCCAGCAGCCAACCGGGACAGGGGCGGACCGGGGAGCTGTTTTTT. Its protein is CASSQPGQGRTGELFF.

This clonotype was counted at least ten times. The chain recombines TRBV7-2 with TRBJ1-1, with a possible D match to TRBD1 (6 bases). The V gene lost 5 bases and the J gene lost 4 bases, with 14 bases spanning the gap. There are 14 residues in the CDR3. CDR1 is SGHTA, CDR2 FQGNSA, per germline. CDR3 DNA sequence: TGTGCCAGCAGCCCCACGGGGGCGGTCACTGAAGCTTTCTTT. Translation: CASSPTGAVTEAFF.

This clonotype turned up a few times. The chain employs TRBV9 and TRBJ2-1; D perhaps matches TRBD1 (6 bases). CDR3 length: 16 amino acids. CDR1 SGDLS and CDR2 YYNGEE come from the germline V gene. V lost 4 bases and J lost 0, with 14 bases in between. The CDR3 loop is CASSPAVGGSYNEQFF. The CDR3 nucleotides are TGTGCCAGCAGCCCTGCGGTAGGGGGCTCCTACAATGAGCAGTTCTTC.

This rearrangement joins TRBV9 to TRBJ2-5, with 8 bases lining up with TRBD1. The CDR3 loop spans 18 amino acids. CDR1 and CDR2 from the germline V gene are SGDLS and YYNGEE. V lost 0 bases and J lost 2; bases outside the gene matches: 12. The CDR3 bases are TGTGCCAGCAGCGTAGCTACAGGGGGAACAGGCTCACAAGAGACCCAGTACTTC. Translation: CASSVATGGTGSQETQYF.

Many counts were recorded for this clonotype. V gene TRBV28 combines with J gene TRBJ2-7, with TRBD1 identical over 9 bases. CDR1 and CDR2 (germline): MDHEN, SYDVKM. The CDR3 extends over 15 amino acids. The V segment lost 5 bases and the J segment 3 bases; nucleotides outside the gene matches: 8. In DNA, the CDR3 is TGTGCCAGCAGTACCACAGGGGGCTTGATCTACGAGCAGTACTTC. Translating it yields CASSTTGGLIYEQYF.

In DNA, the CDR3 is TGTGCCAGCAGCGTAGGTGACAGGGGGTCCTACAATGAGCAGTTCTTC. Translated, it gives CASSVGDRGSYNEQFF. This sequence joins TRBV9 and TRBJ2-1, with 9 bases lining up with TRBD1. The CDR3 covers 16 residues. The junction had 2 bases not matched to a gene; V was cut back by 0 bases and J by 1 base. CDR1 SGDLS and CDR2 YYNGEE come from the germline V gene. The full variable domain, its missing parts supplied by reference TRBV9 and TRBJ2-1, is DSGVTQTPKHLITATGQRVTLRCSPRSGDLSVYWYQQSLDQGLQFLIQYYNGEERAKGNILERFSAQQFPDLHSELNLSSLELGDSALYFCASSVGDRGSYNEQFFGPGTRLTVL.

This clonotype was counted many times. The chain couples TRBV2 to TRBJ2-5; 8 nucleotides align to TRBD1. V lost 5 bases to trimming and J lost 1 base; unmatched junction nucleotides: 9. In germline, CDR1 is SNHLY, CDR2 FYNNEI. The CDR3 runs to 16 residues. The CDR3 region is CASSPFSTGVQETQYF. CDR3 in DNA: TGTGCCAGCAGTCCATTTTCGACAGGGGTCCAAGAGACCCAGTACTTC.

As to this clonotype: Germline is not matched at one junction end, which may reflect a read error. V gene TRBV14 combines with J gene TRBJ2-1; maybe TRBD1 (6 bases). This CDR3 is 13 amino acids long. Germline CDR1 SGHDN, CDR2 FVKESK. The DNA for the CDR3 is TGTGCCAGCAGCCAAGAGGGGGACAACGAGCAGTTCTTC. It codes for CASSQEGDNEQFF.

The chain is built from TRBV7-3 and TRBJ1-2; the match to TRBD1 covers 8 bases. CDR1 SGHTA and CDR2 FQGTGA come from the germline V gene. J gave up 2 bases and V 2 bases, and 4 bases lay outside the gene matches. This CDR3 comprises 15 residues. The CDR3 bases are TGTGCCAGCAGCTTACTCCGGACAGGGAACTATGGCTACACCTTC. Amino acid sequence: CASSLLRTGNYGYTF.

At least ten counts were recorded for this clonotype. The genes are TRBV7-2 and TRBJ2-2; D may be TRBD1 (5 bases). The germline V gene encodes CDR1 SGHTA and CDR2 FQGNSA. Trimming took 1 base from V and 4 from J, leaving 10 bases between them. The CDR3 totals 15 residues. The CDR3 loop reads CASSLDRPVTGELFF. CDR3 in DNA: TGTGCCAGCAGCTTAGACAGGCCGGTCACCGGGGAGCTGTTTTTT.

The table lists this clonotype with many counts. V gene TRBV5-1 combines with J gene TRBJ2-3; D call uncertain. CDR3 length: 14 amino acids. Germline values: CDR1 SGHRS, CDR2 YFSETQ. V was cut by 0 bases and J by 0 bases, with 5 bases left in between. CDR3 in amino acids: CASSLVASTDTQYF. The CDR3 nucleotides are TGCGCCAGCAGCTTGGTTGCTAGCACAGATACGCAGTATTTT.

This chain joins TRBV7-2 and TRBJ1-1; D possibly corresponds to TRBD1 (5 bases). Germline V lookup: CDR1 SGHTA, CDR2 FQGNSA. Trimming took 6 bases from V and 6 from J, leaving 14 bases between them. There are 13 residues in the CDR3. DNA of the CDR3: TGTGCCAGCAGTTTAAGCGGGGGGGCTGAAGCTTTCTTT. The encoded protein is CASSLSGGAEAFF. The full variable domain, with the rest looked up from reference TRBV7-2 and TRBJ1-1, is GAGVSQSPSNKVTEKGKDVELRCDPISGHTALYWYRQSLGQGLEFLIYFQGNSAPDKSGLPSDRFSAERTGGSVSTLTIQRTQQEDSAVYLCASSLSGGAEAFFGQGTRLTVV.